The 26 T cell receptor beta chains listed next were all sequenced from one sample in a study of T cell repertoires in cytomegalovirus infection. TCRdb reanalysed the reads using MiXCR and keeps one entry per CDR3 protein. Of some 320,000 distinct CDR3 sequences in the sample, 29% were seen once. No antigens are known for them. The starting material was cultured PBMCs, obtained from culture after CMV antigen stimulation. These receptors all come from a human donor in good health (CMV status not recorded). Some clones in this sample may be carry-over from other donors' samples.

This clonotype turned up a few times. The chain has TRBV7-2 and TRBJ2-1; tentatively, D is TRBD1 or TRBD2 (5 bases each). Trimming left V 5 bases short and J 7 bases short, with 15 bases between. Per germline, CDR1 SGHTA and CDR2 FQGNSA. This CDR3 contains 14 residues. The CDR3 protein is CASSHRQLANEQFF. The CDR3 DNA reads TGTGCCAGCAGCCATAGACAGCTAGCTAATGAGCAGTTCTTC.

This chain links TRBV18 with TRBJ1-6; 9 nucleotides align to TRBD1. The J segment lost 8 bases and the V segment lost 5 bases, leaving 4 bases of the junction unmatched. Germline V gene lookup returns CDR1 KGHSH and CDR2 LQKENI. This CDR3 is 14 amino acids long. DNA of the CDR3: TGTGCCAGCTCATCGACAGGGGGAGATTCACCCCTCCACTTT. This gives the protein CASSSTGGDSPLHF.

The rearrangement uses TRBV24-1 and TRBJ2-5; 7 nucleotides align to TRBD1. The CDR3 spans 17 residues. J gave up 0 bases and V 9 bases, and 15 bases lay outside the gene matches. Germline CDR1 and CDR2: KGHDR and SFDVKD. The CDR3 here is CATLELPGQTYQETQYF. In DNA form, the CDR3 reads TGTGCCACCTTAGAACTCCCGGGACAGACATACCAAGAGACCCAGTACTTC.

The rearrangement links TRBV12-3 or TRBV12-4 to TRBJ2-5; possible D gene TRBD2, 7 bases. CDR3 size: 18 residues. Trimming removed 2 bases from V and 5 bases from J, with 24 bases in between. DNA for the CDR3: TGTGCCAGCAGTTTAAGGGGGGGTACACAGGAGGTAGGGGAGACCCAGTACTTC. It yields the protein CASSLRGGTQEVGETQYF.

The sample holds one count of this clonotype. This chain joins TRBV12-5 and TRBJ2-1, with TRBD2 matching 9 bases. The germline V gene has CDR1 LGHNT and CDR2 FRNRAP. After removal of 7 bases from V and 4 bases from J, the junction contained 11 bases not matched to a gene. This CDR3 region has 16 residues. CDR3 in amino acids: CASAPPSGGTYNEQFF. CDR3 DNA sequence: TGTGCTAGTGCCCCTCCCAGCGGGGGGACATACAATGAGCAGTTCTTC.

V gene TRBV7-8 combines with J gene TRBJ1-4; D unclear. Per the germline V gene, CDR1 is SGHVS and CDR2 is FQNEAQ. V was trimmed by 1 base and J by 8 bases, leaving 8 bases between them. The CDR3 has 13 amino acids. DNA of the CDR3: TGTGCCAGCAGCTTAGGGTCCCGCGAAAAACTGTTTTTT. Encoded protein: CASSLGSREKLFF.

The chain employs TRBV15 and TRBJ1-1, with D uncertain. The CDR3 has 13 residues. The V end was cut by 4 bases, the J end by 0 bases, with 6 bases between. CDR1 and CDR2 from the germline V gene are LNHNV and YYDKDF (reference sequence). The CDR3: CATSIGLNTEAFF. The CDR3 nucleotides are TGTGCCACCAGCATCGGGTTGAACACTGAAGCTTTCTTT.

A few counts support this clonotype. The chain recombines TRBV7-3 with TRBJ1-2, with 7 bases fitting TRBD1. The CDR3 is made up of 14 amino acids. Per the germline V gene, CDR1 is SGHTA and CDR2 is FQGTGA. Germline trimming cut 5 bases from V and 2 bases from J; bases unmatched to any gene: 5. The CDR3 nucleotides are TGTGCCAGCAGCGAACCGGGACAGAACTATGGCTACACCTTC. Translated: CASSEPGQNYGYTF.

This clonotype has just a few counts. The chain recombines TRBV7-2 with TRBJ1-3; 7 bases line up with TRBD1. The CDR3 contains 15 residues. Trimming cost V 5 bases and J 0 bases; bases outside gene matches: 4. The germline V gene encodes CDR1 SGHTA and CDR2 FQGNSA. As DNA, the CDR3 is TGTGCCAGCAGCCACAGGGGAATCTCTGGAAACACCATATATTTT. This encodes CASSHRGISGNTIYF.

This clonotype has more than one count but fewer than ten. V and J are TRBV7-8 and TRBJ1-1; no clear D gene. Germline V CDR1 and CDR2: SGHVS, FQNEAQ. The CDR3 has 14 residues. The V end was cut by 5 bases, the J end by 1 base, with 11 bases between. The CDR3 loop reads CASSPEWENTEAFF. The CDR3 DNA reads TGTGCCAGCAGCCCCGAATGGGAGAACACTGAAGCTTTCTTT.

This clonotype was recorded many times. The chain links TRBV7-8 to TRBJ2-5; 9 bases are shared with TRBD1. The CDR3 has 15 amino acids. V trimming: 2 bases; J trimming: 9 bases; junction bases outside the gene matches: 10. CDR1 and CDR2 (germline): SGHVS, FQNEAQ. CDR3 amino acids: CASSLSGQGGSAQYF. The CDR3 DNA sequence: TGTGCCAGCAGCTTATCGGGACAGGGTGGTTCGGCCCAGTACTTC.

In this sample, this clonotype turned up a few times. The rearrangement joins TRBV7-3 to TRBJ2-1; 10 nucleotides line up with TRBD2. Germline CDR1 and CDR2: SGHTA and FQGTGA. V lost 5 bases to trimming and J lost 2 bases; unmatched junction nucleotides: 3. This CDR3 has 15 residues. CDR3 residues: CASSKLAGPYNEQFF. The CDR3, as DNA: TGTGCCAGCAGCAAACTAGCGGGGCCCTACAATGAGCAGTTCTTC.

This clonotype was counted a few times. The V gene is TRBV13, the J gene TRBJ2-1; TRBD2 matches 15 bases. The CDR3 sequence is 17 residues long. Germline V gene data show CDR1 as PRHDT and CDR2 as FYEKMQ (reference sequence). V was clipped by 7 bases and J by 5 bases; unmatched bases: 9. CDR3 DNA sequence: TGTGCCAGCACGGGACTAGCGGGGGGTGTCAGGAACAATGAGCAGTTCTTC. This encodes CASTGLAGGVRNNEQFF. The full variable domain, its missing parts supplied by reference TRBV13 and TRBJ2-1, is AAGVIQSPRHLIKEKRETATLKCYPIPRHDTVYWYQQGPGQDPQFLISFYEKMQSDKGSIPDRFSAQQFSDYHSELNMSSLELGDSALYFCASTGLAGGVRNNEQFFGPGTRLTVL.

The chain couples TRBV7-9 to TRBJ1-4; 9 bases line up with TRBD1. After removal of 5 bases from V and 8 bases from J, the junction contained 6 bases not matched to a gene. Germline V gene data show CDR1 as SEHNR and CDR2 as FQNEAQ (reference sequence). The CDR3 has 14 residues. Written as DNA, the CDR3 is TGTGCCAGCAGCCCCAGGACAGGGGAAGAAAAACTGTTTTTT. This sequence encodes CASSPRTGEEKLFF.

This chain uses TRBV9 with TRBJ2-1, with TRBD2 matching 14 bases. The CDR3 consists of 16 residues. Trimming removed 3 bases from V and 6 bases from J; junction bases left unmatched: 5. Germline-derived CDR1 and CDR2 are SGDLS and YYNGEE. CDR3 nucleotide sequence: TGTGCCAGCAGCGCGACTAGCGGGAGGGCGGCCAATGAGCAGTTCTTC. Protein: CASSATSGRAANEQFF.

This clonotype occurred a few times. CDR3 DNA sequence: TGTGCCAGCAGCTCGAGGGTCCCCGGGCAGAACACTGAAGCTTTCTTT. This gives the protein CASSSRVPGQNTEAFF. This chain links TRBV7-9 with TRBJ1-1; D call uncertain. CDR1 and CDR2 (germline): SEHNR, FQNEAQ (reference sequence). The CDR3 spans 16 residues. Trimming removed 4 bases from V and 1 base from J, with 16 bases in between.

The sample holds many counts of this clonotype. The V call is TRBV7-2, the J call TRBJ1-3, with D hard to call. Germline assignment: CDR1 SGHTA and CDR2 FQGNSA. V was shortened by 1 base and J by 4 bases, with 5 bases between the two germline ends. CDR3 length: 13 amino acids. CDR3: CASSLDPGNTIYF. CDR3 sequence (DNA): TGTGCCAGCAGCTTAGATCCGGGAAACACCATATATTTT.

Note on this clonotype: One base away lies a much larger clone, so this may be a sequencing read error. The chain joins TRBV5-1 to TRBJ2-4, with 7 bases aligning to TRBD2. Per germline, CDR1 SGHRS and CDR2 YFSETQ. The CDR3 consists of 13 residues. The CDR3 coding sequence is TGCGACAGCAGCTTGGAAGGCGGGGGCATTCAGTACTTC. Translation: CDSSLEGGGIQYF.

This sequence joins TRBV29-1 and TRBJ2-7; D is ambiguous. V was shortened by 7 bases and J by 6 bases, with 10 bases between the two germline ends. Germline V CDR1 and CDR2: SQVTM, ANQGSEA. The CDR3 sequence is 10 residues long. As DNA, the CDR3 is TGCAGCGCCTTAGGAAGCGAGCAGTACTTC. Its translation is CSALGSEQYF.

The chain employs TRBV7-8 and TRBJ2-3; D is perhaps TRBD1 (6 bases). V lost 4 bases and J 0 bases, leaving 17 bases between the germline ends. This CDR3 contains 17 residues. Looked up from germline, CDR1 is SGHVS and CDR2 is FQNEAQ. The DNA for the CDR3 is TGTGCCAGCAGCTCCCCCGTGGGGGCCTTTAGCACAGATACGCAGTATTTT. Its protein product is CASSSPVGAFSTDTQYF.

The V gene is TRBV6-5, the J gene TRBJ1-2; 12 bases agree with TRBD1. Trimming removed 2 bases from V and 7 bases from J; junction bases left unmatched: 8. CDR3 size: 16 residues. Germline V gives CDR1 MNHEY, CDR2 SVGAGI. CDR3: CASSYTGQGALRGYTF. The CDR3 DNA follows: TGTGCCAGCAGTTACACGGGACAGGGGGCGTTGCGTGGCTACACCTTC.

The rearrangement joins TRBV20-1 to TRBJ2-3; TRBD2 matches 12 bases. Per the germline V gene, CDR1 is DFQATT and CDR2 is SNEGSKA (reference sequence). This CDR3 has 17 residues. CDR3 in amino acids: CSSTRLAGAGGTDTQYF. The CDR3 nucleotides read TGCAGCTCCACCCGACTAGCGGGAGCGGGGGGCACAGATACGCAGTATTTT.

This clonotype has only a few counts. The rearrangement uses TRBV19 and TRBJ1-1, with 7 nucleotides matching TRBD1. This CDR3 comprises 15 residues. Germline V CDR1 and CDR2: LNHDA, SQIVND (reference sequence). The V segment lost 6 bases and the J segment 2 bases; nucleotides outside the gene matches: 9. CDR3 protein: CASRNRDRQNTEAFF. Written as DNA, the CDR3 is TGTGCCAGTAGGAACCGGGACAGACAAAACACTGAAGCTTTCTTT.

The chain links TRBV19 to TRBJ2-3; 7 nucleotides line up with TRBD1. The CDR3 sequence is 19 residues long. Trimming removed 3 bases from V and 3 bases from J; junction bases left unmatched: 18. Per germline, CDR1 LNHDA and CDR2 SQIVND (reference sequence). CDR3 protein: CASSMPDRARGFMTDTQYF. In nucleotides, the CDR3 is TGTGCCAGTAGTATGCCTGACAGGGCGAGAGGATTTATGACAGATACGCAGTATTTT. The variable domain in full, completed from reference TRBV19 and TRBJ2-3, reads DGGITQSPKYLFRKEGQNVTLSCEQNLNHDAMYWYRQDPGQGLRLIYYSQIVNDFQKGDIAEGYSVSREKKESFPLTVTSAQKNPTAFYLCASSMPDRARGFMTDTQYFGPGTRLTVL.

This clonotype was observed a few times. This rearrangement joins TRBV7-9 to TRBJ1-5; 8 nucleotides align to TRBD1. The length of the CDR3 is 14 residues. Germline values: CDR1 SEHNR, CDR2 FQNEAQ (reference sequence). Trimming removed 5 bases from V and 6 bases from J; junction bases left unmatched: 6. The CDR3 spells CASSRQGFGQPQHF. CDR3 DNA sequence: TGTGCCAGCAGCCGACAGGGGTTCGGTCAGCCCCAGCATTTT.

A few counts support this clonotype. This chain uses TRBV30 with TRBJ2-2; 12 bases are shared with TRBD2. The junction had 5 bases not matched to a gene; V was cut back by 3 bases and J by 3 bases. Germline-derived CDR1 and CDR2 are GTSNPN and SVGIG (reference sequence). This CDR3 has 16 residues. The CDR3 DNA reads TGTGCCTGGAGCGCTGGACTAGCGGGATACACCGGGGAGCTGTTTTTT. This translates into CAWSAGLAGYTGELFF.